One and the same sample provided the 9 T cell receptor beta chains below, sequenced in a study of blood T cell repertoires in COVID-19. Method: immunoSEQ multiplex PCR; TCRdb's copy keeps in-frame clones and lacks some. The sample holds fewer than 250,000 clones, more than 80% seen once. Source material: peripheral blood. These receptors all stem from an elderly woman with acute or convalescent COVID-19.

The V call is TRBV5-1, the J call TRBJ1-4; D is possibly TRBD1 (6 bases). V was clipped by 4 bases and J by 7 bases, with 17 bases between them. This CDR3 region has 15 residues. CDR1 and CDR2 from the germline V gene are SGHRS and YFSETQ. The CDR3 DNA follows: TGCGCCAGCAGCCCCACCCGAGGACAGTCTGAAAAACTGTTTTTT. This gives the protein CASSPTRGQSEKLFF.

This clone was seen only once. The chain couples TRBV7-8 to TRBJ1-5, with TRBD1 identical over 9 bases. The germline CDR1 and CDR2 sequences are SGHVS and FQNEAQ. This CDR3 has 17 amino acids. V was pared by 4 bases and J by 7 bases, with 14 bases of the junction left unmatched. The CDR3: CASSSVVPGQGDQPQHF. The CDR3 DNA follows: TGTGCCAGCAGCTCCGTAGTCCCGGGACAGGGTGACCAGCCCCAGCATTTT. Full variable domain (remainder filled in from reference TRBV7-8 and TRBJ1-5): GAGVSQSPRYKVAKRGQDVALRCDPISGHVSLFWYQQALGQGPEFLTYFQNEAQLDKSGLPSDRFFAERPEGSVSTLKIQRTQQEDSAVYLCASSSVVPGQGDQPQHFGDGTRLSIL.

The V gene is TRBV20-1, the J gene TRBJ1-1; the D is unclear. This CDR3 region has 11 residues. From germline, CDR1 is DFQATT and CDR2 SNEGSKA (reference sequence). With 7 bases removed from V and 1 base from J, the gap between germline ends came to 7 bases. The CDR3 sequence is CSVGRNTEAFF. In DNA, the CDR3 is TGCAGTGTAGGGAGGAACACTGAAGCTTTCTTT.

The chain joins TRBV30 to TRBJ1-1; a possible D gene is TRBD1 (6 bases). Germline CDR1 GTSNPN, CDR2 SVGIG (reference sequence). The V and J ends lost 0 bases and 5 bases respectively, with 16 bases between them. The CDR3 extends over 15 amino acids. CDR3 sequence reads: CAWSVSLQGETEAFF. The CDR3 DNA reads as TGTGCCTGGAGTGTAAGCTTACAGGGAGAAACTGAAGCTTTCTTT.

V is TRBV2 and J is TRBJ2-1; TRBD1 matches 12 bases. Germline CDR1 SNHLY, CDR2 FYNNEI. The CDR3 has 17 amino acids. V lost 5 bases to trimming and J lost 8 bases; unmatched junction nucleotides: 13. The CDR3 region has the DNA TGTGCCAGCAGTTCTTCTCCGGGACAGGGGGCGCGGGATGAGCAGTTCTTC. Its protein is CASSSSPGQGARDEQFF.

This sequence joins TRBV5-1 and TRBJ1-1; the match to TRBD1 covers 10 bases. This CDR3 is built from 15 residues. Germline V lookup: CDR1 SGHRS, CDR2 YFSETQ. Germline trimming cut 4 bases from V and 4 bases from J; bases unmatched to any gene: 7. The CDR3 loop reads CASSPRTGGGTEAFF. The CDR3 nucleotides read TGCGCCAGCAGCCCCCGGACAGGGGGTGGCACTGAAGCTTTCTTT.

The genes are TRBV10-1 and TRBJ2-5; D not resolved. V lost 3 bases to trimming and J lost 5 bases, with 10 bases between them. Germline values: CDR1 WNHNN, CDR2 SYGVQD (reference sequence). The CDR3 is 13 residues long. CDR3 sequence reads: CASSDMTEETQYF. The CDR3 DNA reads as TGCGCCAGCAGTGATATGACGGAGGAGACCCAGTACTTC.

V and J are TRBV10-1 and TRBJ2-5; 7 bases map to TRBD1. Trimming removed 11 bases from V and 2 bases from J; junction bases left unmatched: 14. This CDR3 has 15 residues. Per germline, CDR1 WNHNN and CDR2 SYGVQD (reference sequence). The CDR3 sequence: CAGNLYRGEQETQYF. The DNA of the CDR3 is TGCGCCGGGAATCTCTACAGGGGCGAACAAGAGACCCAGTACTTC.

The chain carries TRBV19 and TRBJ2-5, with 9 bases fitting TRBD2. Germline loops: CDR1 LNHDA, CDR2 SQIVND (reference sequence). V trimming: 6 bases; J trimming: 5 bases; junction bases outside the gene matches: 7. The CDR3 has 14 amino acids. The CDR3 sequence is CASSPGLAGETQYF. The CDR3 nucleotides read TGTGCCAGTAGCCCGGGACTAGCCGGGGAGACCCAGTACTTC.